This entry lists 27 T cell receptor beta chains sequenced from one sample in a study of blood T cell repertoires in COVID-19. Sequencing was performed with immunoSEQ multiplex PCR; in TCRdb, only in-frame clones are kept and a portion is missing. The top ten clones hold 6.5% to 8% of a sample with roughly 49,000 clones, 80% to 90% of them seen once. The source material was peripheral blood. The receptors were gathered from a man between 45 and 60 years old with active COVID-19.

J is TRBJ2-2 and V is TRBV30; TRBD2 is a possible D gene (7 bases). V was pared by 8 bases and J by 0 bases, with 13 bases between. CDR3 length: 14 amino acids. The germline V gene has CDR1 GTSNPN and CDR2 SVGIG (reference sequence). The CDR3 DNA follows: TGTGCCAGTGGAGGGGGGGCGAACACCGGGGAGCTGTTTTTT. Its protein product is CASGGGANTGELFF.

V is TRBV12-5 and J is TRBJ1-1, with D hard to call. The germline V gene has CDR1 LGHNT and CDR2 FRNRAP. The CDR3 covers 14 residues. The V end was cut by 1 base, the J end by 0 bases, with 6 bases between. CDR3: CASGLDGLNTEAFF. The CDR3 DNA sequence: TGTGCTAGTGGTTTGGACGGTCTGAACACTGAAGCTTTCTTT.

This sequence joins TRBV30 and TRBJ2-1, with D uncertain. V lost 0 bases and J 3 bases, leaving 6 bases between the germline ends. The germline V gene encodes CDR1 GTSNPN and CDR2 SVGIG (reference sequence). The CDR3 runs 13 residues. CDR3 loop: CAWSVNSYNEQFF. The DNA of the CDR3 is TGTGCCTGGAGTGTAAACAGCTACAATGAGCAGTTCTTC.

The genes are TRBV10-3 and TRBJ2-3; D ambiguous. The CDR3 covers 11 residues. In germline, CDR1 is ENHRY, CDR2 SYGVKD. The V gene lost 5 bases and the J gene lost 4 bases, with 4 bases spanning the gap. CDR3 sequence: CAISPADTQYF. In DNA form, the CDR3 reads TGTGCCATCAGTCCAGCAGATACGCAGTATTTT.

The chain employs TRBV7-9 and TRBJ1-1; the D gene is possibly TRBD1 (5 bases). V was shortened by 5 bases and J by 2 bases, with 12 bases between the two germline ends. Per the germline V gene, CDR1 is SEHNR and CDR2 is FQNEAQ (reference sequence). There are 14 residues in the CDR3. CDR3 in amino acids: CASSRGTANTEAFF. CDR3 nucleotide sequence: TGTGCCAGCAGCCGGGGGACGGCCAACACTGAAGCTTTCTTT.

The chain uses TRBV27 and TRBJ1-1; 12 nucleotides line up with TRBD1. Germline CDR1 is MNHEY and CDR2 is SMNVEV (reference sequence). The CDR3 totals 16 residues. V lost 2 bases to trimming and J lost 7 bases; unmatched junction nucleotides: 8. The CDR3 protein is CASSLRGTGGPREAFF. The DNA of the CDR3 is TGTGCCAGCAGTTTAAGGGGGACAGGGGGCCCGCGTGAAGCTTTCTTT.

The J gene is TRBJ1-5, the V gene TRBV27; D is unclear. V lost 2 bases to trimming and J lost 3 bases, with 2 bases between them. CDR3 length: 12 amino acids. Germline V gene data show CDR1 as MNHEY and CDR2 as SMNVEV (reference sequence). This CDR3 reads CASSLLNQPQHF. In DNA form, the CDR3 reads TGTGCCAGCAGTTTACTCAATCAGCCCCAGCATTTT.

This clone was observed once. The chain joins TRBV18 to TRBJ1-4; 9 positions agree with TRBD1. This CDR3 spans 17 amino acids. V lost 8 bases, J lost 3 bases, and 13 bases stayed unmatched. CDR1 KGHSH and CDR2 LQKENI come from the germline V gene. The chain's CDR3 is CASTGTGTANANEKLFF. CDR3 nucleotides: TGTGCCAGCACAGGGACAGGGACGGCAAACGCTAATGAAAAACTGTTTTTT.

The chain couples TRBV19 to TRBJ1-2; no clear D gene. The ends were cut back, 1 base at V and 2 bases at J, with 17 bases in the middle. In germline, CDR1 is LNHDA, CDR2 SQIVND (reference sequence). This CDR3 region has 17 residues. The CDR3 DNA follows: TGTGCCAGTAGTATAGCCAAAAAACCGGGTTCCAACTATGGCTACACCTTC. This codes for CASSIAKKPGSNYGYTF.

The chain combines TRBV30 with TRBJ2-3; 7 bases agree with TRBD2. CDR1 is GTSNPN and CDR2 is SVGIG in the germline V gene (reference sequence). After removal of 0 bases from V and 2 bases from J, the junction contained 11 bases not matched to a gene. The CDR3 contains 17 residues. The CDR3 region has the DNA TGTGCCTGGAGTGTGTGGGGGAGGGCCTCTTACACAGATACGCAGTATTTT. This codes for CAWSVWGRASYTDTQYF.

The gene calls are TRBV18 and TRBJ1-2; 8 positions agree with TRBD1. The germline V gene has CDR1 KGHSH and CDR2 LQKENI. V was pared by 3 bases and J by 7 bases, with 19 bases of the junction left unmatched. This CDR3 spans 18 amino acids. The CDR3 reads CASSPVRDRSSGRVGYTF. The CDR3 DNA reads TGTGCCAGCTCACCCGTCCGGGACAGGTCTTCGGGAAGGGTTGGCTACACCTTC.

The chain couples TRBV2 to TRBJ2-1; 11 positions match TRBD2. CDR3 length: 15 amino acids. Germline V gene sequence: CDR1 SNHLY, CDR2 FYNNEI. With 2 bases clipped from V and 9 bases from J, the junction kept 6 bases outside the gene matches. The CDR3 bases are TGTGCCAGCAGTGAATTCGTGACTAGCGGGACTGAGCAGTTCTTC. As protein: CASSEFVTSGTEQFF. Drawing the rest from reference TRBV2 and TRBJ2-1, the complete variable domain is EPEVTQTPSHQVTQMGQEVILRCVPISNHLYFYWYRQILGQKVEFLVSFYNNEISEKSEIFDDQFSVERPDGSNFTLKIRSTKLEDSAMYFCASSEFVTSGTEQFFGPGTRLTVL.

The J gene is TRBJ2-3, the V gene TRBV20-1; 8 bases agree with TRBD2. Germline CDR1 reads DFQATT; CDR2 reads SNEGSKA (reference sequence). Unmatched junction bases numbered 2, after V lost 6 bases and J lost 6 bases. The CDR3 extends over 11 amino acids. The CDR3 reads CSAGGADTQYF. DNA of the CDR3: TGCAGTGCCGGGGGGGCGGATACGCAGTATTTT.

The J gene is TRBJ1-1, the V gene TRBV6-5, with no clear D. This CDR3 comprises 13 residues. The V gene's germline CDR1 is MNHEY and CDR2 SVGAGI. V lost 8 bases, J lost 1 base, and 11 bases lay in between. The CDR3: CASPRRENTEAFF. The CDR3 bases are TGTGCCAGCCCTCGACGGGAGAACACTGAAGCTTTCTTT.

The CDR3 sequence is CASSLALGAIGGYTF. The CDR3 nucleotides read TGTGCCAGCAGCTTAGCTTTGGGGGCTATCGGCGGCTACACCTTC. The V call is TRBV11-2, the J call TRBJ1-2, with D perhaps TRBD1 (6 bases). Trimming stripped 1 base from V and 8 bases from J, with 17 bases between. CDR3 length: 15 amino acids. The germline CDR1 and CDR2 sequences are SGHAT and FQNNGV.

This clone showed up just a few times. This chain connects TRBV4-1 to TRBJ1-2, with D unresolved. The CDR3 is 15 residues long. The germline gives CDR1 MGHRA, CDR2 YSYEKL. With 4 bases removed from V and 3 bases from J, the gap between germline ends came to 15 bases. CDR3 in DNA: TGCGCCAGCAGCCCCGCCCCCACAGAGCACTATGGCTACACCTTC. It translates to CASSPAPTEHYGYTF.

This clone turned up a few times. The J gene is TRBJ2-7, the V gene TRBV7-8, with 9 bases lining up with TRBD1. CDR1 is SGHVS, CDR2 FQNEAQ, per germline. The CDR3 sequence is 15 residues long. V shed 5 bases and J 5 bases; nucleotides not matched to a gene: 10. The CDR3 DNA is TGTGCCAGCAGCCCCCGACAGGGGGAGGGGGACGAGCAGTACTTC. Translating it yields CASSPRQGEGDEQYF.

V is TRBV19 and J is TRBJ2-4; D gene uncertain. The CDR3 has 12 residues. Germline assignment: CDR1 LNHDA and CDR2 SQIVND (reference sequence). V shed 1 base and J shed 8 bases, with 6 bases lying between them. The CDR3 is CASSIGRDIQYF. For the CDR3, the DNA is TGTGCCAGTAGTATAGGGAGAGACATTCAGTACTTC.

The chain couples TRBV23-1 to TRBJ1-5; 9 bases align to TRBD1. TRBV23-1 is an ORF; its function is uncertain. The trim removed 3 bases at V and 5 bases at J, leaving 8 bases unmatched. This CDR3 spans 16 amino acids. This CDR3 is CASSHCPGQGHQPQHF. In nucleotides, the CDR3 is TGCGCCAGCAGTCACTGCCCGGGACAGGGCCATCAGCCCCAGCATTTT.

The V gene is TRBV5-4, the J gene TRBJ2-2; 9 bases align to TRBD2. Germline-derived CDR1 and CDR2 are SGHNT and YYREEE (reference sequence). Trimming at V came to 6 bases and at J to 7 bases, leaving 13 bases not matched to a gene. The CDR3 consists of 16 residues. For the CDR3, the DNA is TGTGCCAGCATCAAATGGTCTAGCGGGAAGATCGGGGAGCTGTTTTTT. Amino acids: CASIKWSSGKIGELFF.

The chain combines TRBV6-5 with TRBJ2-2; D might be TRBD1 (5 bases). Trimming left V 8 bases short and J 5 bases short, with 12 bases between. The CDR3 sequence is 13 residues long. The germline CDR1 and CDR2 sequences are MNHEY and SVGAGI. Here the CDR3 DNA reads TGTGCCAGCCGGATGACAGTGACCGGGGAGCTGTTTTTT. It is translated as CASRMTVTGELFF.

The V gene is TRBV5-6, the J gene TRBJ1-1; 9 bases fit TRBD1. Unmatched junction bases numbered 8, after V lost 4 bases and J lost 1 base. This CDR3 is built from 16 residues. The V gene's germline CDR1 is SGHDT and CDR2 YYEEEE. CDR3 nucleotide sequence: TGTGCCAGCAGCCTCGGACAGGGGAAGAGGAACACTGAAGCTTTCTTT. It specifies CASSLGQGKRNTEAFF.

The chain is built from TRBV4-3 and TRBJ2-1; a possible D gene is TRBD2 (7 bases). Germline V CDR1 and CDR2: LGHNA, YSLEER. The CDR3 sequence is 16 residues long. V was cut by 0 bases and J by 7 bases, with 16 bases left in between. For the CDR3, the DNA is TGCGCCAGCAGCCAAGATTGGGGGGGCTCTCCGAATGAGCAGTTCTTC. It is translated as CASSQDWGGSPNEQFF.

The chain combines TRBV4-1 with TRBJ2-7; 11 bases match TRBD1. This CDR3 contains 16 residues. V shed 1 base and J 2 bases; nucleotides not matched to a gene: 4. In germline, CDR1 is MGHRA, CDR2 YSYEKL. CDR3 bases: TGCGCCAGCAGCCAAGTGTGGGGACAGGGGGCCTACGAGCAGTACTTC. It is translated as CASSQVWGQGAYEQYF.

The V call is TRBV13, the J call TRBJ2-6, with 11 bases matching TRBD2. CDR3 length equals 18 residues. J was trimmed by 0 bases and V by 4 bases; bases with no gene match: 5. Germline loops: CDR1 PRHDT, CDR2 FYEKMQ (reference sequence). The CDR3, as DNA: TGTGCCAGCAGCTCACCGGGACTAGCGGACTCTGGGGCCAACGTCCTGACTTTC. This encodes CASSSPGLADSGANVLTF.

This rearrangement joins TRBV4-1 to TRBJ2-5, with 7 positions matching TRBD1. V lost 2 bases and J lost 1; bases outside the gene matches: 7. CDR1 and CDR2 from the germline V gene are MGHRA and YSYEKL. There are 16 residues in the CDR3. The CDR3 sequence: CASSQKADRAQETQYF. CDR3 nucleotides: TGCGCCAGCAGCCAAAAGGCCGACAGGGCCCAAGAGACCCAGTACTTC.

This chain connects TRBV27 to TRBJ1-4; 7 bases match TRBD1. From germline, CDR1 is MNHEY and CDR2 SMNVEV (reference sequence). With V trimmed by 6 bases and J by 4 bases, 5 bases remained unmatched. The CDR3 totals 14 residues. The CDR3: CASSPTGFNEKLFF. The DNA for the CDR3 is TGTGCCAGCAGCCCGACAGGGTTTAATGAAAAACTGTTTTTT.